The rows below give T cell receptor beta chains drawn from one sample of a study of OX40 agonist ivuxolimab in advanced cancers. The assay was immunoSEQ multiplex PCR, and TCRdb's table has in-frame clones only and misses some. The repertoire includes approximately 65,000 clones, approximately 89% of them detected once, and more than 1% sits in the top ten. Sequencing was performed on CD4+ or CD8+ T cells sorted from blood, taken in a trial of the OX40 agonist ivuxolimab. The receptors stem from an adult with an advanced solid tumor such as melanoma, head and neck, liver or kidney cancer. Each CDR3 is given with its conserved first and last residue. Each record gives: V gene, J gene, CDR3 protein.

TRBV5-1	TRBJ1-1	CASRATGSRTEAFF
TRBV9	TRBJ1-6	CASSGDRGVSPLHF
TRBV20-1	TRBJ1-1	CSASVNTEAFF
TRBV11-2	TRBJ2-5	CASSLAGGPIQETQYF
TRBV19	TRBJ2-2	CASSPEGFAGELFF
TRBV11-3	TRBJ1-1	CASATGGANTEAFF
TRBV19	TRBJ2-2	CASTRTGGNTGELFF
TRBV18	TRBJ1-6	CASSVGTGVQSPLHF
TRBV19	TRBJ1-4	CASSPHWVANEKLFF
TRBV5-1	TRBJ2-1	CASSPGLLSYNEQFF
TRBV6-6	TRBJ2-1	CASSYSRQGDYNEQFF
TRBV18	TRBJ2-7	CASSPPGLYYEQYF
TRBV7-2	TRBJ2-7	CASSQDRSYEQYF
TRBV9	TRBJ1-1	CASSVGRTTGDTEAFF
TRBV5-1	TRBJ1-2	CASSIDRAPLYGYTF
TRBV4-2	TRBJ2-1	CASSQTTRGPSYNEQFF
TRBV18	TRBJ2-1	CASSPLQGGVNEQFF
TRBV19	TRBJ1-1	CASSIQTDRNTEAFF
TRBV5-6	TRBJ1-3	CASSSRGGSGNTIYF
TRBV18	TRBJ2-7	CASSPGTEYEQYF
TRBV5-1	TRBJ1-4	CASRNTGSTNEKLFF
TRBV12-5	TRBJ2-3	CASGYLAGGATQYF
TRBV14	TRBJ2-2	CASSQFLTGELFF
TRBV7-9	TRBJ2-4	CASSVGQGLTKNIQYF
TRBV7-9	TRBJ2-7	CASSYPSGAYEQYF
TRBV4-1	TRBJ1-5	CASSQGAGRGQPQHF
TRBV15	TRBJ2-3	CATSRERVRDRATDTQYF
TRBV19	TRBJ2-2	CASSIRKGSGSNTGELFF
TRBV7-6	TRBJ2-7	CASSKGQGLEQYF
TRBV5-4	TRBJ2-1	CASSPSGGVYNEQFF
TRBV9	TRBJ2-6	CASRGTSPGANVLTF
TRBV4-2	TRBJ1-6	CASSLPGRPDSPLHF
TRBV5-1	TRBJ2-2	CASSLGGANTGELFF
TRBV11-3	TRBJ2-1	CASSPTGGPYNEQFF
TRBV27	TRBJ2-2	CASSSSGQVAGELFF
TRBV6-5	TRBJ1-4	CASQGSEKLFF
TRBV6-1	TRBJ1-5	CASVRTGASNQPQHF
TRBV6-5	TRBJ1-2	CASSYSRGHYGYTF
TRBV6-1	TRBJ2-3	CASSATASTDTQYF
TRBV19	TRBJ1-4	CASTRSPGQARGEKLFF
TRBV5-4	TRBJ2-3	CASSPLGGPQPDTQYF
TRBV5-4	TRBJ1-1	CASSRSTGNTEAFF
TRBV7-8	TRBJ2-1	CASSLWGQGNFEFF